This is a list of T cell receptor beta chains from one sample in a study of identical twins. MiXCR, run by TCRdb on the 5' RACE reads, gives a single entry per CDR3 protein. The sample holds 1.5 million to 2 million distinct CDR3 sequences, more than 30% seen once. What was sequenced was cord blood. The source is a newborn girl in good health. Both conserved end residues are part of each CDR3. Expanded clones are given a class, and other clones once, few, many or no size at all.

size	J	V	CDR3
once	TRBJ2-7	TRBV6-1	CASSTLLAGVEYF
.	TRBJ1-5	TRBV15	CATSRDRTGFNQPQHF
.	TRBJ1-4	TRBV7-6	CASSLRYRATNEKLFF
.	TRBJ1-2	TRBV6-1	CASNRQGTSYGYTF
.	TRBJ2-1	TRBV19	CASSIIGSEQFF
.	TRBJ1-1	TRBV20-1	CSARKVEAFF
.	TRBJ2-5	TRBV4-1	CANSRTGVIQETQYF
.	TRBJ2-5	TRBV29-1	CSVDAGQETQYF
.	TRBJ2-1	TRBV20-1	CSFRRLADEQFF
.	TRBJ2-7	TRBV4-2	CASSQGGTSGIFSYEQYF
.	TRBJ1-5	TRBV27	CASSLDQTGGQDSNQPQHF
few	TRBJ1-2	TRBV10-1	CAEGMRGYGYTF
many	TRBJ2-3	TRBV6-6	CASSYSISGVADTQYF
.	TRBJ2-5	TRBV12-3/TRBV12-4	CASSLSVGEGTQYF
.	TRBJ2-5	TRBV5-1	CASSWNQETQCF